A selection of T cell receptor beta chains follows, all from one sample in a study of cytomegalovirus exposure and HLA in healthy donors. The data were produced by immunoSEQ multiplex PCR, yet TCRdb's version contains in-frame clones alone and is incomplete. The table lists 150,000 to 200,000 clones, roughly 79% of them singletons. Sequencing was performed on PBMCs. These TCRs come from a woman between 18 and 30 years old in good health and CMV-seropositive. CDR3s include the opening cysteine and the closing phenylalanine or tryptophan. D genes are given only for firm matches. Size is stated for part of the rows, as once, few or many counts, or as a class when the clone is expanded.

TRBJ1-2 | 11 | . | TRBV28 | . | CASRGGYGYTF | TGTGCCAGCAGGGGGGGCTATGGCTACACCTTC
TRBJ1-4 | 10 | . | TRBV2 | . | CANRPRPTFF | TGTGCCAACCGTCCACGGCCGACATTTTTT
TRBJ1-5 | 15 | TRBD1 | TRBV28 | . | CASTFRGYSNQPQHF | TGTGCCAGCACCTTCAGGGGGTATAGCAATCAGCCCCAGCATTTT
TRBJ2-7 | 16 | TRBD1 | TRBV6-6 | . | CASSYSTTGMAYEQYF | TGTGCCAGCAGTTACTCCACGACAGGGATGGCCTACGAGCAGTACTTC
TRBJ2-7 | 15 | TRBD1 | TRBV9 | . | CASSYRDRASYEQYF | TGTGCCAGCAGTTATCGGGACAGGGCCTCCTACGAGCAGTACTTC
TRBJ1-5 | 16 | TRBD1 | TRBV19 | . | CASSIRADRGSQPQHF | TGTGCCAGTAGTATAAGGGCGGACAGGGGCAGTCAGCCCCAGCATTTT
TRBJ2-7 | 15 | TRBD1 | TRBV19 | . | CASSTGDRSSYEQYF | TGTGCCAGTAGTACAGGGGACAGGAGCTCCTACGAGCAGTACTTC
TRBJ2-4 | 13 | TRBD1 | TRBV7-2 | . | CASSHGTENIQYF | TGTGCCAGCAGCCATGGGACAGAAAACATTCAGTACTTC
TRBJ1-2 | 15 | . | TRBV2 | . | CASIIEEGGWSGYTF | TGTGCCAGCATTATCGAAGAAGGAGGGTGGAGTGGCTACACCTTC
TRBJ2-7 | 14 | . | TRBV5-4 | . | CASSLAGVRDEQYF | TGTGCCAGCAGCTTGGCCGGAGTTCGGGACGAGCAGTACTTC
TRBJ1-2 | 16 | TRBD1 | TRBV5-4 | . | CASSTGQDDFYYGYTF | TGTGCCAGCAGCACTGGACAGGACGATTTCTACTATGGCTACACCTTC
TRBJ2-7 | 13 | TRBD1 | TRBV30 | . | CAWSAGTAYEQYF | TGTGCCTGGAGCGCCGGGACAGCCTACGAGCAGTACTTC
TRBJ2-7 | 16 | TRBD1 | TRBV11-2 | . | CASSLWGTGGHYEQYF | TGTGCCAGCAGCTTATGGGGGACAGGGGGTCACTACGAGCAGTACTTC
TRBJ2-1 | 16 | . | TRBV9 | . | CASSLRPTSPYNEQFF | TGTGCCAGCAGCCTCAGACCGACATCTCCTTACAATGAGCAGTTCTTC
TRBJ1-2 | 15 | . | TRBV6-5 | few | CASSYFMGGDYGYTF | TGTGCCAGCAGTTACTTCATGGGAGGGGACTATGGCTACACCTTC
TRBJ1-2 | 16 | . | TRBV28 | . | CASSLNDGGIGDGYTF | TGTGCCAGCAGTTTAAACGACGGGGGTATAGGTGATGGCTACACCTTC
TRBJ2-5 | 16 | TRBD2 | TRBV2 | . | CASGRLGGGAQETQYF | TGTGCCAGTGGACGGTTGGGCGGGGGGGCCCAGGAGACCCAGTACTTC
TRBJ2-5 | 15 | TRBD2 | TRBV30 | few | CAWTTIGGGQETQYF | TGTGCCTGGACTACCATTGGGGGGGGGCAAGAGACCCAGTACTTC
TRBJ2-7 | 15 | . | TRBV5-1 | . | CASSLEPGIAYEQYF | TGCGCCAGCAGCTTGGAGCCAGGGATCGCCTACGAGCAGTACTTC
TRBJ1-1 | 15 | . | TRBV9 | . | CASSPGLLGDTEAFF | TGTGCCAGCAGCCCAGGGTTGCTCGGTGACACTGAAGCTTTCTTT
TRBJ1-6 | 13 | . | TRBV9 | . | CASSEETESPLHF | TGTGCCAGCAGCGAAGAGACAGAGTCACCCCTCCACTTT
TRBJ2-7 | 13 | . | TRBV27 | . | CASSRTAIYEQYF | TGTGCCAGCAGTAGGACAGCAATTTACGAGCAGTACTTC
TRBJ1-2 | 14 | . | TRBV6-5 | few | CASSLGPIGYGYTF | TGTGCCAGCAGCTTGGGGCCCATCGGGTATGGCTACACCTTC
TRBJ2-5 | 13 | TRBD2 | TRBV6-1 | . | CASRIAGRETQYF | TGTGCCAGCAGGATAGCGGGGCGGGAGACCCAGTACTTC
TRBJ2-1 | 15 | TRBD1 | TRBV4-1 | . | CASSLKGQNYNEQFF | TGCGCCAGCAGCCTTAAGGGACAGAATTACAATGAGCAGTTCTTC
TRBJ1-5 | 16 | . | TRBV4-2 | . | CASSQYLVRDNQPQHF | TGTGCCAGCAGCCAATATCTGGTGAGGGACAATCAGCCCCAGCATTTT
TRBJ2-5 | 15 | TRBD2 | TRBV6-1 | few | CASRGLAGGRETQYF | TGTGCCAGCAGGGGACTAGCGGGGGGGCGAGAGACCCAGTACTTC